In its sample, the clone carrying this T cell receptor (beta chain) was seen many times. Its specificity is not known. MiXCR was run by TCRdb on the reads, yielding one entry per CDR3 protein. The sample includes more than 90,000 distinct CDR3 sequences, roughly a tenth of them seen just once. The data were taken from a study of T cell repertoires in cytomegalovirus infection. At the level of the study: Indicated by public TCR beta signatures were CMV infection and matching HLA type.

Whole-study results and caveats: Summed frequency of public TCR beta families distinguished CMV carriers with the relevant HLA. CMV-specific TCR beta clonotypes restricted by HLA-C dominated the ex vivo response.

Germline CDR1 SGHTA, CDR2 FQGNSA. The CDR3 runs to 14 residues. Between the trimmed V and J ends, which lost 3 bases and 3 bases, there was a span of 11 bases. Sequencing was performed on PBMCs, sequenced either directly or after in vitro stimulation (not recorded which). V usage is TRBV7-2 and J usage is TRBJ2-5; TRBD2 is a possible D gene (5 bases). This receptor was identified in a human donor in good health (CMV status not recorded). Some clones in this sample may be carry-over from other donors' samples. CDR3 DNA sequence: TGTGCCAGCAGCTTGCGGCGGGCCGAAGAGACCCAGTACTTC. Translation gives CASSLRRAEETQYF. Together with reference TRBV7-2 and TRBJ2-5, the CDR3 gives the full variable domain: GAGVSQSPSNKVTEKGKDVELRCDPISGHTALYWYRQSLGQGLEFLIYFQGNSAPDKSGLPSDRFSAERTGGSVSTLTIQRTQQEDSAVYLCASSLRRAEETQYFGPGTRLLVL.